This T cell receptor beta chain was sequenced in a study of follicular helper T cells after annual influenza vaccination. Study conclusions and caveats: The much larger non-cTfh compartments may have been undersampled. ICOS-CD38- cTfh most often held earlier Day 7 ICOS+CD38+ clones.

The V gene's germline CDR1 is SGHDT and CDR2 YYEEEE. CDR3 length: 15 amino acids. The V and J ends lost 4 bases and 0 bases respectively, with 10 bases between them. Described time point: 2015-2016 season, pre-vaccination. Profiling relied on immunoSEQ multiplex PCR, and the TCRdb table lists in-frame clones only, not all of them. The repertoire holds some 14,000 clones, approximately 84% seen once, with 0.35% to 0.55% in the top ten. On this clone: What it recognizes is unknown.

The chain joins TRBV5-6 to TRBJ2-2; D is unresolved. The input for sequencing was CXCR5- memory CD4+ T cells sorted from blood, taken on the day of influenza vaccination. The source of this sequence is an adult who received the influenza vaccine. CDR3 sequence: CASSKTDANTGELFF. The CDR3 bases are TGTGCCAGCAGCAAAACGGACGCGAACACCGGGGAGCTGTTTTTT.